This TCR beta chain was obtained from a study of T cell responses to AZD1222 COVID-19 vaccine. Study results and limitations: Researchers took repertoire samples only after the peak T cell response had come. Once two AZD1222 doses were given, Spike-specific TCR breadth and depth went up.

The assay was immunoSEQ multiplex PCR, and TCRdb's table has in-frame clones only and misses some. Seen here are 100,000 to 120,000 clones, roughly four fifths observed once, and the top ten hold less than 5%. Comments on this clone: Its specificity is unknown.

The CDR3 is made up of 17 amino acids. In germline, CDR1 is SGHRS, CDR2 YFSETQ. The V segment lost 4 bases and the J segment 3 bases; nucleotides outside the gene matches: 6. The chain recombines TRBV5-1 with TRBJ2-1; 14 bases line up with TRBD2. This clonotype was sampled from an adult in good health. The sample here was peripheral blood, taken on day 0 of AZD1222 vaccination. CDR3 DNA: TGCGCCAGCAGCCTTGGGACTAGCGGGGGATACTACAATGAGCAGTTCTTC. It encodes CASSLGTSGGYYNEQFF.